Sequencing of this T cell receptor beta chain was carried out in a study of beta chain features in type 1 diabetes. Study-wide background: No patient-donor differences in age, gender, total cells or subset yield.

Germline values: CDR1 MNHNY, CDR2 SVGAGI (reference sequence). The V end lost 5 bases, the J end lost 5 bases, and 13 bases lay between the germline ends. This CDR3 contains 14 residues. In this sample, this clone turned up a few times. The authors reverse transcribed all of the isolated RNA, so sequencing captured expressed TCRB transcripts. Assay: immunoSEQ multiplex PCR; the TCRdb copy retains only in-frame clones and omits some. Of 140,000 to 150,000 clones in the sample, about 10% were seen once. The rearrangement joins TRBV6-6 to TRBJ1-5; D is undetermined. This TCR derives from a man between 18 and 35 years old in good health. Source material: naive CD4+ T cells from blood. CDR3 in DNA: TGTGCCAGCAGTCAACACGGGGTCCATCAGCCCCAGCATTTT. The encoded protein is CASSQHGVHQPQHF.